This TCR beta chain derives from a study of T cell repertoires in cytomegalovirus infection. The wider study: CMV infection together with matching HLA type was indicated by public TCR beta signatures.

General observations from the study: Summed public TCR beta family frequency identified CMV carriers bearing the relevant HLA. Within the response measured ex vivo, HLA-C-restricted CMV-specific TCR beta clonotypes were dominant.

Concerning this clonotype itself: What it recognizes is unknown.

Per the germline V gene, CDR1 is MNHEY and CDR2 is SVGEGT. V was trimmed by 5 bases and J by 1 base, leaving 12 bases between them. The CDR3 loop spans 15 amino acids. TCRdb analysed the reads with MiXCR anew, one entry per CDR3 protein. This table holds 55,000 to 70,000 distinct CDR3 sequences, 22% found once. The sequencing sample was made of PBMCs, sequenced either directly or after in vitro stimulation (not recorded which). The TCR originated in a human donor in good health (CMV status not recorded). Some clones in this sample may be carry-over from other donors' samples. The rearrangement links TRBV6-2 or TRBV6-3 to TRBJ1-5; D gene ambiguous. The CDR3 spells CASSHPAGSNQPQHF. CDR3 DNA sequence: TGTGCCAGCAGTCACCCCGCGGGGAGCAATCAGCCCCAGCATTTT.